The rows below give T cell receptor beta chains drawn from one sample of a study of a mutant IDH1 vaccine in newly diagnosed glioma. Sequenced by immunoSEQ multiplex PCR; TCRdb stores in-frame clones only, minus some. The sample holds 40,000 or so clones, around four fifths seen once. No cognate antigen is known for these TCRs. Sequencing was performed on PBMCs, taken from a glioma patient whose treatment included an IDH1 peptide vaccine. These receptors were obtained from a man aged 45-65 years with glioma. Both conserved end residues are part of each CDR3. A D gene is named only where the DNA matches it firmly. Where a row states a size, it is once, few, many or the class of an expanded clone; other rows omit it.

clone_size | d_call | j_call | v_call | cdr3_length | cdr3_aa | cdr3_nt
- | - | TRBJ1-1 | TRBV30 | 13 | CAWGGDLNTEAFF | TGTGCCTGGGGAGGGGATCTGAACACTGAAGCTTTCTTT
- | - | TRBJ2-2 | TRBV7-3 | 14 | CASSLTLDTGELFF | TGTGCCAGCAGCTTAACGTTAGATACCGGGGAGCTGTTTTTT
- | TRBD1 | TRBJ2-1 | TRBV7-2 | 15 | CASSLVDRGENEQFF | TGTGCCAGCAGCTTAGTGGACAGGGGAGAGAATGAGCAGTTCTTC
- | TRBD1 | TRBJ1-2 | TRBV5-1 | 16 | CASSFDPTGGIYGYTF | TGCGCCAGCAGCTTTGACCCGACAGGGGGCATCTATGGCTACACCTTC
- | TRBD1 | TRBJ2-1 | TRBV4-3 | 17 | CASSQDPKTGGYNEQFF | TGCGCCAGCAGCCAAGATCCTAAGACAGGGGGCTACAATGAGCAGTTCTTC
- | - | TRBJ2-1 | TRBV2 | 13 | CASEESTYNEQFF | TGTGCCAGCGAAGAGTCGACCTACAATGAGCAGTTCTTC
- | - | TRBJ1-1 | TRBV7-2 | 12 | CASSPQYGRAFF | TGTGCCAGCAGCCCCCAATACGGGAGGGCTTTCTTT
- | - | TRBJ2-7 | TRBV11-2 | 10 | CASSFEAVYF | TGTGCCAGCAGCTTCGAAGCGGTGTACTTC
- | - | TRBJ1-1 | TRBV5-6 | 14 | CASSQGGRNTEAFF | TGTGCCAGCAGCCAGGGTGGCCGGAACACTGAAGCTTTCTTT
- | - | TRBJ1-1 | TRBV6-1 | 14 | CASSEAWGNTEAFF | TGTGCCAGCAGTGAAGCTTGGGGGAACACTGAAGCTTTCTTT
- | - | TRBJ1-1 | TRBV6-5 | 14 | CASSYSRGRGEAFF | TGTGCCAGCAGTTACTCCAGGGGACGAGGTGAAGCTTTCTTT
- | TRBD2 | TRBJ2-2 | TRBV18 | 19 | CASSPRGLAAPRGTGELFF | TGTGCCAGCTCACCACGAGGGCTAGCGGCCCCGCGGGGCACCGGGGAGCTGTTTTTT
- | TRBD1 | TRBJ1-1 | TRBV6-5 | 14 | CASSFRQGNTEAFF | TGTGCCAGCAGTTTTCGACAGGGCAACACTGAAGCTTTCTTT
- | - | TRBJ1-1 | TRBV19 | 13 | CASSLSLDTEAFF | TGTGCCAGTAGTTTAAGTCTGGACACTGAAGCTTTCTTT
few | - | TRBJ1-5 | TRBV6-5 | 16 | CASSYSGGTADQPQHF | TGTGCCAGCAGTTACTCGGGGGGGACGGCAGACCAGCCCCAGCATTTT
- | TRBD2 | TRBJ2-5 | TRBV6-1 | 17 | CASRETLTSGDRETQYF | TGTGCCAGCAGGGAAACCCTGACTAGCGGGGACCGAGAGACCCAGTACTTC
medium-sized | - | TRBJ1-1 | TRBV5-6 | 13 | CASRAGQNTEAFF | TGTGCCAGCAGGGCCGGGCAGAACACTGAAGCTTTCTTT
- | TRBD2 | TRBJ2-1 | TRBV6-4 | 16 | CASSDLTSGGSNEQFF | TGTGCCAGCAGTGATCTAACTAGCGGGGGGTCTAATGAGCAGTTCTTC
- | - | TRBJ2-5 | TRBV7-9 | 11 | CATSTGETQYF | TGTGCCACCTCCACCGGGGAGACCCAGTACTTC
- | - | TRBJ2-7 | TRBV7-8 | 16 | CASSPVVVQVSYEQYF | TGTGCCAGCAGCCCTGTGGTCGTACAGGTCTCCTACGAGCAGTACTTC
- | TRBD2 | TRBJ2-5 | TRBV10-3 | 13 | CAISEAGGETQYF | TGTGCCATCAGTGAGGCGGGGGGGGAGACCCAGTACTTC
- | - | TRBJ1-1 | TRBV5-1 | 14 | CASSPVGVNTEAFF | TGCGCCAGCAGCCCGGTTGGGGTGAACACTGAAGCTTTCTTT
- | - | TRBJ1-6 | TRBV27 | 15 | CASSPPPDRDSPLHF | TGTGCCAGCAGTCCGCCCCCAGATCGGGATTCACCCCTCCACTTT
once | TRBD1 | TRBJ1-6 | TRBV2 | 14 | CASSPGQLASPLHF | TGTGCCAGCAGCCCGGGACAGCTAGCCTCACCCCTCCACTTT
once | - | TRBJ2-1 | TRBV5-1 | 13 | CASRRDSYNEQFF | TGCGCCAGCAGGAGGGATTCCTACAATGAGCAGTTCTTC
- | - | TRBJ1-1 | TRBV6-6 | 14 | CASNLVGRNTEAFF | TGTGCCAGCAACCTTGTGGGGAGAAACACTGAAGCTTTCTTT
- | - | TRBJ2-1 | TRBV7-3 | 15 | CASSSGQLASDEQFF | TGTGCCAGCAGCTCTGGACAGCTAGCCTCGGATGAGCAGTTCTTC
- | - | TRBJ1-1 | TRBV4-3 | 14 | CASSQDRGDAEAFF | TGCGCCAGCAGCCAAGATAGGGGGGACGCTGAAGCTTTCTTT
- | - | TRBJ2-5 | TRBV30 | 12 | CAWKASAKTQYF | TGTGCCTGGAAGGCTAGCGCAAAGACCCAGTACTTC
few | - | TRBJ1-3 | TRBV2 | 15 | CASIPWRGEGNTIYF | TGTGCCAGCATCCCGTGGCGGGGCGAGGGAAACACCATATATTTT
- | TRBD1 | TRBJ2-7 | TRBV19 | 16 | CASSPAGTGGGYEQYF | TGTGCCAGTAGTCCCGCTGGGACAGGGGGAGGGTACGAGCAGTACTTC
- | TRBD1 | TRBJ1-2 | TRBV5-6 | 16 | CASSFRTGGPIYGYTF | TGTGCCAGCAGCTTTAGGACAGGGGGCCCAATTTATGGCTACACCTTC
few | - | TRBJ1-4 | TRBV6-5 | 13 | CASSWGYNEKLFF | TGTGCCAGCAGTTGGGGGTACAATGAAAAACTGTTTTTT
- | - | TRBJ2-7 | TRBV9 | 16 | CASSVGPGGTAYEQYF | TGTGCCAGCAGCGTAGGCCCTGGAGGGACAGCCTACGAGCAGTACTTC
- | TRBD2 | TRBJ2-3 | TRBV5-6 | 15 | CASSSAVGGTDTQYF | TGTGCCAGCAGCTCGGCCGTGGGAGGGACAGATACGCAGTATTTT
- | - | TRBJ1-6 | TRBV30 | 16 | CAWSVSGSARNSPLHF | TGTGCCTGGAGTGTAAGCGGTAGCGCTAGAAATTCACCCCTCCACTTT
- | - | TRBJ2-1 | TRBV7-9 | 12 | CASSLIGGEQFF | TGTGCCAGCAGCTTAATTGGGGGGGAGCAGTTCTTC
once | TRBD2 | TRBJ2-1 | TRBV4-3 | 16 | CASSPSKRGTYNEQFF | TGCGCCAGCAGCCCCTCGAAGCGGGGGACCTACAATGAGCAGTTCTTC
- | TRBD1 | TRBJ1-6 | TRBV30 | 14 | CAAVHRGYNSPLHF | TGTGCCGCTGTACACAGGGGCTATAATTCACCCCTCCACTTT